Listed here are 28 T cell receptor beta chains from one sample, sequenced in a study of blood T cell repertoires in COVID-19. Generated by immunoSEQ multiplex PCR, the TCRdb table keeps only in-frame clones and is missing some. The table has 250,000 to 300,000 clones, about 90% seen once; the top ten hold more than 1%. Sample: PBMCs or T cells enriched from blood (not recorded which). Source of these receptors: a human donor in a cohort exposed to, infected with or recovered from COVID-19 (not recorded which). The donor label of this sample is uncertain.

The CDR3 reads CASSLEAGFGGPPGGGYTF. For the CDR3, the DNA is TGTGCCAGCAGCTTAGAAGCGGGTTTCGGGGGGCCTCCCGGAGGTGGCTACACCTTC. The V call is TRBV7-9, the J call TRBJ1-2; D may be TRBD1 (6 bases). Per germline, CDR1 SEHNR and CDR2 FQNEAQ (reference sequence). There are 19 residues in the CDR3. Trimming stripped 1 base from V and 7 bases from J, with 28 bases between.

This chain links TRBV5-4 with TRBJ1-2; 8 nucleotides agree with TRBD1. Germline V gene sequence: CDR1 SGHNT, CDR2 YYREEE (reference sequence). The CDR3 is made up of 15 amino acids. Trimming took 8 bases from V and 0 from J; bases not matched to a gene: 9. The CDR3 sequence is CASTGGGLANYGYTF. The CDR3 DNA follows: TGTGCCAGTACAGGGGGAGGGTTAGCTAACTATGGCTACACCTTC. The complete variable domain, with remaining parts taken from reference TRBV5-4 and TRBJ1-2, reads ETGVTQSPTHLIKTRGQQVTLRCSSQSGHNTVSWYQQALGQGPQFIFQYYREEENGRGNFPPRFSGLQFPNYSSELNVNALELDDSALYLCASTGGGLANYGYTFGSGTRLTVV.

This sequence joins TRBV18 and TRBJ2-7, with D perhaps TRBD1 (5 bases). This CDR3 comprises 15 residues. The V and J ends lost 3 bases and 1 base respectively, with 13 bases between them. The germline V gene encodes CDR1 KGHSH and CDR2 LQKENI. The CDR3 region has the DNA TGTGCCAGCTCACCGAGACAGCATCCTTCCTACGAGCAGTACTTC. It is translated as CASSPRQHPSYEQYF.

This clone was recorded once. The chain uses TRBV6-5 and TRBJ1-2, with a tentative D call TRBD1 (6 bases). There are 15 residues in the CDR3. CDR1 MNHEY and CDR2 SVGAGI come from the germline V gene. Trimming took off 0 bases at V and 8 bases at J, with 16 bases between the two ends. The CDR3 DNA reads TGTGCCAGCAGTTACTCGGACAGAGGGGTTGTGGGCTACACCTTC. Translating gives CASSYSDRGVVGYTF.

The CDR3 reads CASSEGGENYGYTF. The CDR3 coding sequence is TGTGCCAGCAGTGAAGGGGGGGAGAACTATGGCTACACCTTC. The rearrangement joins TRBV2 to TRBJ1-2; maybe TRBD1 (5 bases). Germline V CDR1 and CDR2: SNHLY, FYNNEI. CDR3 length: 14 amino acids. V gave up 1 base and J gave up 2 bases, with 8 bases separating them.

The chain is built from TRBV4-3 and TRBJ1-1; D remains unclear. The V end lost 0 bases, the J end lost 3 bases, and 5 bases lay between the germline ends. CDR3 length equals 13 residues. The germline gives CDR1 LGHNA, CDR2 YSLEER. The DNA of the CDR3 is TGCGCCAGCAGCCAAGATCGGGACACTGAAGCTTTCTTT. It specifies CASSQDRDTEAFF.

This rearrangement joins TRBV6-5 to TRBJ1-1, with D maybe TRBD1 (6 bases). This CDR3 is built from 14 residues. Between the trimmed V and J ends, which lost 6 bases and 0 bases, there was a span of 11 bases. Germline V CDR1 and CDR2: MNHEY, SVGAGI. The CDR3 DNA sequence: TGTGCCAGCAGACTGACAGGTCTGAACACTGAAGCTTTCTTT. Residues: CASRLTGLNTEAFF.

CDR3 in amino acids: CASSATPFLMSEQFF. The CDR3 nucleotides read TGTGCCAGCAGTGCGACTCCCTTTCTGATGAGTGAGCAGTTCTTC. The rearrangement links TRBV2 to TRBJ2-1; D gene ambiguous. V gave up 4 bases and J gave up 9 bases, with 19 bases separating them. In germline, CDR1 is SNHLY, CDR2 FYNNEI. This CDR3 spans 15 amino acids.

The chain combines TRBV6-1 with TRBJ1-2, with a tentative D call TRBD1 (5 bases). The V gene's germline CDR1 is MNHNS and CDR2 SASEGT. V dropped 0 bases and J dropped 3 bases, with 14 bases sitting between them. The CDR3 covers 16 residues. The CDR3 loop reads CASSEAVQGGYYGYTF. In DNA form, the CDR3 reads TGTGCCAGCAGTGAAGCTGTCCAGGGTGGTTACTATGGCTACACCTTC.

This chain joins TRBV7-2 and TRBJ2-7; the match to TRBD1 covers 8 bases. The V segment lost 3 bases and the J segment 0 bases; nucleotides outside the gene matches: 7. The CDR3 extends over 16 amino acids. Germline V gives CDR1 SGHTA, CDR2 FQGNSA. This CDR3 is CASSLTRTGSSYEQYF. The CDR3 region has the DNA TGTGCCAGCAGCTTGACAAGGACAGGGAGCTCCTACGAGCAGTACTTC.

The genes are TRBV18 and TRBJ2-7; D might be TRBD2 (6 bases). Trimming removed 3 bases from V and 6 bases from J, with 15 bases in between. The CDR3 has 14 amino acids. CDR1 and CDR2 (germline): KGHSH, LQKENI. The DNA of the CDR3 is TGTGCCAGCTCACCCCCCGGGGGTAGCGGCGAGCAGTACTTC. Translated: CASSPPGGSGEQYF.

This chain joins TRBV20-1 and TRBJ2-7, with 7 positions matching TRBD2. Trimming removed 3 bases from V and 0 bases from J; junction bases left unmatched: 2. CDR3 length: 13 residues. Germline V gene data show CDR1 as DFQATT and CDR2 as SNEGSKA (reference sequence). The CDR3 loop reads CSASSGGSYEQYF. CDR3 in DNA: TGCAGTGCTAGTTCGGGGGGCTCCTACGAGCAGTACTTC.

The chain uses TRBV2 and TRBJ1-2, with 7 bases matching TRBD1. The CDR3 has 14 residues. Germline CDR1 SNHLY, CDR2 FYNNEI. V lost 6 bases, J lost 3 bases, and 7 bases stayed unmatched. CDR3 DNA: TGTGCCAGCAGCCGACAGGGTGGGGACTATGGCTACACCTTC. This codes for CASSRQGGDYGYTF. The variable domain in full, completed from reference TRBV2 and TRBJ1-2, reads EPEVTQTPSHQVTQMGQEVILRCVPISNHLYFYWYRQILGQKVEFLVSFYNNEISEKSEIFDDQFSVERPDGSNFTLKIRSTKLEDSAMYFCASSRQGGDYGYTFGSGTRLTVV.

V and J are TRBV6-2 or TRBV6-3 and TRBJ1-5; TRBD1 matches at 7 bases. The germline gives CDR1 MNHEY, CDR2 SVGEGT. The CDR3 spans 14 residues. J gave up 4 bases and V 2 bases, and 2 bases lay outside the gene matches. CDR3 protein: CASSYTDRNQPQHF. The DNA of the CDR3 is TGTGCCAGCAGTTACACGGACAGGAATCAGCCCCAGCATTTT.

This chain connects TRBV5-6 to TRBJ2-1, with 10 bases identical to TRBD1. Germline V gene sequence: CDR1 SGHDT, CDR2 YYEEEE. The CDR3 is 18 residues long. V was pared by 4 bases and J by 0 bases, with 10 bases of the junction left unmatched. The CDR3, as DNA: TGTGCCAGCAGCACCCTTCGGACAGGGGGAAGCTCCTACAATGAGCAGTTCTTC. It is translated as CASSTLRTGGSSYNEQFF. Based on the CDR3 plus reference TRBV5-6 and TRBJ2-1, the full variable domain is DAGVTQSPTHLIKTRGQQVTLRCSPKSGHDTVSWYQQALGQGPQFIFQYYEEEERQRGNFPDRFSGHQFPNYSSELNVNALLLGDSALYLCASSTLRTGGSSYNEQFFGPGTRLTVL.

V usage is TRBV4-1 and J usage is TRBJ1-2, with TRBD1 matching over 8 bases. Germline CDR1 and CDR2: MGHRA and YSYEKL. V lost 1 base and J lost 4; bases outside the gene matches: 5. The length of the CDR3 is 15 residues. The CDR3 protein is CASSQVGQGTYGYTF. DNA for the CDR3: TGCGCCAGCAGCCAAGTTGGACAGGGCACCTATGGCTACACCTTC.

This chain connects TRBV9 to TRBJ1-5; D unclear. Trimming removed 3 bases from V and 0 bases from J, with 10 bases in between. There are 15 residues in the CDR3. Germline values: CDR1 SGDLS, CDR2 YYNGEE. The chain's CDR3 is CASSAGPYSNQPQHF. The CDR3, as DNA: TGTGCCAGCAGCGCTGGGCCTTATAGCAATCAGCCCCAGCATTTT.

The chain uses TRBV24-1 and TRBJ2-1; D possibly corresponds to TRBD1 (6 bases). V dropped 4 bases and J dropped 12 bases, with 12 bases sitting between them. Per germline, CDR1 KGHDR and CDR2 SFDVKD. The CDR3 length is 12 residues. CDR3 bases: TGTGCCACCAGTGAGTCAACAGGGCGGCAGTTCTTC. It translates to CATSESTGRQFF.

The chain has TRBV29-1 and TRBJ2-7; 7 positions match TRBD1. V trimming: 7 bases; J trimming: 7 bases; junction bases outside the gene matches: 10. The CDR3 loop spans 12 amino acids. Germline values: CDR1 SQVTM, CDR2 ANQGSEA. This CDR3 is CSGIQGMGEQYF. The CDR3 nucleotides read TGCAGCGGAATACAGGGGATGGGGGAGCAGTACTTC.

The V and J genes are TRBV12-3 or TRBV12-4 and TRBJ2-7, with 7 bases fitting TRBD1. The trim removed 6 bases at V and 4 bases at J, leaving 6 bases unmatched. The CDR3 extends over 13 amino acids. CDR3 bases: TGTGCCAGCAGCCGAGGGACAGTTTACGAGCAGTACTTC. Its protein is CASSRGTVYEQYF.

J is TRBJ1-3 and V is TRBV19; 12 bases map to TRBD1. Germline V CDR1 and CDR2: LNHDA, SQIVND (reference sequence). With V trimmed by 5 bases and J by 1 base, 3 bases remained unmatched. The CDR3 has 16 amino acids. Here the CDR3 DNA reads TGTGCCAGTAGTTTGGGACAGGGGGCTTCTGGAAACACCATATATTTT. This codes for CASSLGQGASGNTIYF.

The chain couples TRBV7-2 to TRBJ1-6; TRBD1 matches 9 bases. J gave up 10 bases and V 4 bases, and 8 bases lay outside the gene matches. The CDR3 sequence is 15 residues long. Germline lookup yields CDR1 SGHTA and CDR2 FQGNSA. The CDR3 nucleotides are TGTGCCAGCAGCTCCCTGGGGACAGGGAACTCACCCCTCCACTTT. Its protein product is CASSSLGTGNSPLHF. Filled out from reference TRBV7-2 and TRBJ1-6, the complete variable domain reads GAGVSQSPSNKVTEKGKDVELRCDPISGHTALYWYRQSLGQGLEFLIYFQGNSAPDKSGLPSDRFSAERTGGSVSTLTIQRTQQEDSAVYLCASSSLGTGNSPLHFGNGTRLTVT.

The gene calls are TRBV19 and TRBJ1-1; no definite D call. The CDR3 length is 11 residues. Trimming cost V 8 bases and J 1 base, with 5 bases left between them. The germline V gene has CDR1 LNHDA and CDR2 SQIVND (reference sequence). The CDR3 protein is CASGGNTEAFF. In DNA form, the CDR3 reads TGTGCCAGTGGAGGGAACACTGAAGCTTTCTTT.

This chain uses TRBV24-1 with TRBJ2-1; TRBD1 matches 8 bases. The V gene end was trimmed by 9 bases and the J gene end by 5 bases; junction bases not matched to a gene: 8. This CDR3 region has 14 residues. Germline V lookup: CDR1 KGHDR, CDR2 SFDVKD. The DNA for the CDR3 is TGTGCCACCCAGGGGGCTTCTTCCCACAATGAGCAGTTCTTC. As protein: CATQGASSHNEQFF.

In the case of this clone: At one end the junction does not follow the germline gene, possibly because of a read error. CDR3 in DNA: TGTGCCAGTAGTAGAGGATTTGACAGTATACACTTC. Encoded protein: CASSRGFDSIHF. The chain is built from TRBV19 and TRBJ2-5, with D perhaps TRBD1 (5 bases). Germline V CDR1 and CDR2: LNHDA, SQIVND (reference sequence). This CDR3 has 12 residues.

The sample holds one count of this clone. The CDR3, as DNA: TGTGCCAGCAGCTTGGCCCGGGCGGGAGCTAACTATGGCTACACCTTC. Encoded protein: CASSLARAGANYGYTF. This sequence joins TRBV5-6 and TRBJ1-2; D remains ambiguous. This CDR3 contains 16 residues. V dropped 0 bases and J dropped 0 bases, with 12 bases sitting between them. The germline CDR1 and CDR2 sequences are SGHDT and YYEEEE.

The table lists this clone with a count of one. The CDR3 here is CASRVDKSSYNSPLHF. The CDR3, as DNA: TGTGCCAGCAGGGTGGACAAATCCTCCTATAATTCACCCCTCCACTTT. V usage is TRBV27 and J usage is TRBJ1-6; weak D call: TRBD1 (5 bases). The CDR3 extends over 16 amino acids. Trimming stripped 6 bases from V and 0 bases from J, with 12 bases between. Germline assignment: CDR1 MNHEY and CDR2 SMNVEV (reference sequence).

The chain links TRBV5-1 to TRBJ1-6; 9 bases are a match to TRBD1. The V gene's germline CDR1 is SGHRS and CDR2 YFSETQ. V was pared by 1 base and J by 8 bases, with 4 bases of the junction left unmatched. The CDR3 runs 15 residues. The CDR3 DNA reads TGCGCCAGCAGCTTGCGACAGGGGGTATATTCACCCCTCCACTTT. This sequence encodes CASSLRQGVYSPLHF.